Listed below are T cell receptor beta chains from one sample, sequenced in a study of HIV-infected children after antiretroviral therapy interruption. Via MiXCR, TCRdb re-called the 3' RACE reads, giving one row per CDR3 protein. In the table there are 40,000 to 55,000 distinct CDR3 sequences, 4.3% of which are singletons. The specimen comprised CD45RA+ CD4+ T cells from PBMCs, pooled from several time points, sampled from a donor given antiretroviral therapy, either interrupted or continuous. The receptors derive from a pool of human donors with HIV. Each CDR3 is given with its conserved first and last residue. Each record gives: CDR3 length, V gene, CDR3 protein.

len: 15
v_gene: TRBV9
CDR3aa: CASSVIGGGGNGYTF

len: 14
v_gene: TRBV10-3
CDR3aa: CAIRAGLSSYEQYF

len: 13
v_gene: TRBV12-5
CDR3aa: CASGLAGNREQFF

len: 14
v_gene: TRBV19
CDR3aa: CASSKFRDADTQYF

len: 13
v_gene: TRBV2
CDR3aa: CASSPQGGYGYTF

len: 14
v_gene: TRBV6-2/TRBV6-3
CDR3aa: CASSNDLDSSEAFF

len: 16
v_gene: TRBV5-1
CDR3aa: CASMGGAGPMNTEAFF

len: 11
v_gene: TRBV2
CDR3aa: CAGQENTEAFF

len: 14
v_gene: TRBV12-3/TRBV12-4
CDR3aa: CASNLRVSNQPQHF

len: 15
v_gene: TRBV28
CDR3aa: CASSLPDGNNSPLHF

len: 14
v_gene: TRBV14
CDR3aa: CASSPSGRRHGYTF

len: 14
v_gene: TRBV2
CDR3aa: CASSGRGDSYEQYF

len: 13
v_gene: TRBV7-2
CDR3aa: CASSLVPRSEQYF

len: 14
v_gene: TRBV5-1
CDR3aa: CASSFGSTNEKLFF

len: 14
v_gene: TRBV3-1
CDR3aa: CASSQEPSQLPQHF

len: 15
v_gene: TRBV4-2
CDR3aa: CASSPVEGGRNEQFF

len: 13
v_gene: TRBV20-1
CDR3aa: CSAFPRSQETQYF

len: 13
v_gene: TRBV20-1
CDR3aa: CSAQDWGQETQYF

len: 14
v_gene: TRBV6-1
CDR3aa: CASSVGQGMYEQYF

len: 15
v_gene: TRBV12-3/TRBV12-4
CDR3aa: CASRHTSGGGETQYF

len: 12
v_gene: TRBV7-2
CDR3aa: CASSPGPGELFF

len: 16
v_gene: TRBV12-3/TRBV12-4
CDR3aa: CASSGQANGGNQPQHF

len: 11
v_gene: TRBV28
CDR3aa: CASSLAAEQYF

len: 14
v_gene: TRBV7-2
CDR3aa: CASSLIQGNTEAFF

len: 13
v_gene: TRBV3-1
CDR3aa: CASSQDGLATQYF

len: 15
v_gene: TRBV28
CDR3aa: CASSLSGQGNTEAFF

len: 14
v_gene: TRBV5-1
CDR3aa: CASSVDRSTYEQYF